Below are 12 T cell receptor beta chains sequenced from a single sample in a study of blood T cell repertoires in COVID-19. The protocol was immunoSEQ multiplex PCR, while the TCRdb copy is restricted to in-frame clones and leaves out a portion. This table holds about 88,000 clones, 70% to 90% found once. The specimen was peripheral blood. Receptors were obtained from a woman in her 70s with acute or convalescent COVID-19.

V usage is TRBV21-1 and J usage is TRBJ2-7; the table assigns TRBD2, which was not confirmed against the DNA. TRBV21-1 is classified as a pseudogene. The CDR3 spans 17 residues. In nucleotides, the CDR3 is TGTGCCAGGATAAATTTGCCCCCTCAAAAGGAGTCCTACGAGCAGTACGTC. Translation: CARINLPPQKESYEQYV.

The chain links TRBV13 to TRBJ2-5, with 11 positions matching TRBD2. The V gene end was trimmed by 0 bases and the J gene end by 4 bases; junction bases not matched to a gene: 4. This CDR3 spans 16 amino acids. Germline V CDR1 and CDR2: PRHDT, FYEKMQ (reference sequence). The CDR3 loop is CASSLGTSGVRETQYF. The DNA of the CDR3 is TGTGCCAGCAGCTTAGGGACTAGCGGGGTAAGAGAGACCCAGTACTTC.

This rearrangement joins TRBV4-1 to TRBJ2-1; the match to TRBD2 covers 9 bases. The CDR3 totals 14 residues. Per the germline V gene, CDR1 is MGHRA and CDR2 is YSYEKL. Germline trimming cut 5 bases from V and 8 bases from J; bases unmatched to any gene: 7. As DNA, the CDR3 is TGCGCCAGCAGCGGGCGGCGGGGGGGCGATGAGCAGTTCTTC. Translating gives CASSGRRGGDEQFF.

V usage is TRBV6-2 or TRBV6-3 and J usage is TRBJ1-3; a weak D match, TRBD1 (5 bases). In germline, CDR1 is MNHEY, CDR2 SVGEGT. This CDR3 region has 15 residues. Between the trimmed V and J ends, which lost 2 bases and 4 bases, there was a span of 12 bases. CDR3 in DNA: TGTGCCAGCAGTTACGCTCCAGGGCTGGGAAACACCATATATTTT. Its translation is CASSYAPGLGNTIYF.

The CDR3 bases are TGTGCCAGCAGCCCAGGGTTGAGCAATCAGCCCCAGCATTTT. Its protein product is CASSPGLSNQPQHF. The chain has TRBV28 and TRBJ1-5; tentatively, D is TRBD1 (5 bases). The V end was cut by 6 bases, the J end by 1 base, with 10 bases between. CDR3 length: 14 residues. CDR1 is MDHEN, CDR2 SYDVKM, per germline. Drawing the rest from reference TRBV28 and TRBJ1-5, the complete variable domain is DVKVTQSSRYLVKRTGEKVFLECVQDMDHENMFWYRQDPGLGLRLIYFSYDVKMKEKGDIPEGYSVSREKKERFSLILESASTNQTSMYLCASSPGLSNQPQHFGDGTRLSIL.

This chain uses TRBV28 with TRBJ1-2, with 11 bases fitting TRBD1. CDR1 MDHEN and CDR2 SYDVKM come from the germline V gene. V shed 10 bases and J 8 bases; nucleotides not matched to a gene: 9. The CDR3 loop spans 13 amino acids. The CDR3 protein is CATGQGARWGYTF. The CDR3 nucleotides read TGTGCCACAGGACAGGGGGCACGATGGGGCTACACCTTC.

V and J are TRBV5-1 and TRBJ1-3, with 8 bases matching TRBD1. Germline lookup yields CDR1 SGHRS and CDR2 YFSETQ. CDR3 length: 17 amino acids. Unmatched junction bases numbered 9, after V lost 4 bases and J lost 0 bases. The CDR3, as DNA: TGCGCCAGCAGCCCTACGACAGGGGACTACTCTGGAAACACCATATATTTT. Translation: CASSPTTGDYSGNTIYF.

This rearrangement joins TRBV29-1 to TRBJ2-2; 9 nucleotides agree with TRBD1. V trimming: 6 bases; J trimming: 4 bases; junction bases outside the gene matches: 6. Germline lookup yields CDR1 SQVTM and CDR2 ANQGSEA. This CDR3 is 14 amino acids long. The CDR3 here is CSVRTGGGTGELFF. The CDR3 nucleotides are TGCAGCGTCCGAACAGGGGGCGGCACCGGGGAGCTGTTTTTT.

The rearrangement joins TRBV15 to TRBJ2-5, with D perhaps TRBD2 (5 bases). V was clipped by 0 bases and J by 5 bases, with 13 bases between them. The CDR3 covers 15 residues. The germline CDR1 and CDR2 sequences are LNHNV and YYDKDF (reference sequence). The CDR3 bases are TGTGCCACCAGCAGAGATTTGGCCGGGGTGGAGACCCAGTACTTC. Translation gives CATSRDLAGVETQYF.

This chain uses TRBV7-8 with TRBJ1-5; D unclear. Germline CDR1 SGHVS, CDR2 FQNEAQ. CDR3 length: 12 residues. V gave up 1 base and J gave up 7 bases, with 5 bases separating them. This chain's CDR3 is CASSLVGQPQHF. The CDR3 region has the DNA TGTGCCAGCAGCTTAGTCGGGCAGCCCCAGCATTTT.

This clone was found a few times. The chain employs TRBV19 and TRBJ2-1; TRBD2 aligns across 9 bases. Germline CDR1 reads LNHDA; CDR2 reads SQIVND (reference sequence). The CDR3 is 15 amino acids. Trimming took 7 bases from V and 5 from J; bases not matched to a gene: 9. As DNA, the CDR3 is TGTGCCAGTATAGCCGGGACTAGCACCGACAATGAGCAGTTCTTC. Amino acid sequence: CASIAGTSTDNEQFF.

The rearrangement joins TRBV27 to TRBJ2-5; 7 nucleotides match TRBD1. After removal of 0 bases from V and 2 bases from J, the junction contained 3 bases not matched to a gene. Germline-derived CDR1 and CDR2 are MNHEY and SMNVEV (reference sequence). This CDR3 is 15 amino acids long. CDR3 nucleotides: TGTGCCAGCAGTTTATCGGGCAGGGGGCAAGAGACCCAGTACTTC. Translated, it gives CASSLSGRGQETQYF.